This entry lists 4 T cell receptor beta chains sequenced from one sample in a study of blood T cell repertoires in COVID-19. TCRdb's copy holds only in-frame clones and misses some; the assay was immunoSEQ multiplex PCR. This sample has about 190,000 clones, with 84% found just once. Sequenced input: PBMCs or T cells enriched from blood (not recorded which). Receptor source: a woman under 40 who had been exposed to COVID-19.

The chain carries TRBV4-2 and TRBJ1-5; TRBD1 is a possible D gene (5 bases). Germline CDR1 LGHNA, CDR2 YNFKEQ. The CDR3 loop spans 16 amino acids. Trimming stripped 1 base from V and 6 bases from J, with 16 bases between. CDR3 in DNA: TGTGCCAGCAGCCAAGGTAGGGGAACTATCCCTCAGCCCCAGCATTTT. Amino acid sequence: CASSQGRGTIPQPQHF.

V usage is TRBV7-2 and J usage is TRBJ2-6; maybe TRBD1 (6 bases). The CDR3 sequence is 18 residues long. V was pared by 0 bases and J by 2 bases, with 14 bases between. Looked up from germline, CDR1 is SGHTA and CDR2 is FQGNSA. CDR3 bases: TGTGCCAGCAGCTTAGCTCTGGGGGCGCAAACTGGGGCCAACGTCCTGACTTTC. Protein product: CASSLALGAQTGANVLTF.

The rearrangement uses TRBV15 and TRBJ2-7; 15 bases agree with TRBD2. The germline V gene has CDR1 LNHNV and CDR2 YYDKDF (reference sequence). The CDR3 runs 19 residues. V lost 4 bases and J lost 1; bases outside the gene matches: 11. The CDR3 nucleotides are TGTGCCACCAGCAACCTAATGGGACTAGCGGGGGGAAGATCCTACGAGCAGTACTTC. Translating gives CATSNLMGLAGGRSYEQYF.

This clone was observed a handful of times. The chain has TRBV13 and TRBJ1-4; tentatively, D is TRBD1 (5 bases). This CDR3 is built from 16 residues. Trimming cost V 2 bases and J 4 bases, with 14 bases left between them. Germline CDR1 is PRHDT and CDR2 is FYEKMQ (reference sequence). The CDR3 DNA sequence: TGTGCCAGCAGCTTAACGGGAGGAGGGGATAATGAAAAACTGTTTTTT. Translation: CASSLTGGGDNEKLFF.